One and the same sample provided the 30 T cell receptor beta chains below, sequenced in a study of cytomegalovirus exposure and HLA in healthy donors (dated by TCRdb to 2016 to 2017). The library was produced with the immunoSEQ multiplex PCR assay. For the multiplex PCR, a mixture combining 60 forward primers for TCR Vbeta segments and 13 reverse primers for TCR Jbeta segments was used. TCRdb's version of the immuneACCESS table is confined to in-frame rearrangements and falls short of the full clone set. An unresolved V gene accounts for under half of the shortfall where checked; the remainder is of unknown origin. In this sample the table shows 50,000 or so clones, 72% of which occur a single time. Jointly, the top ten make up around 10% of the sample. What was sequenced was PBMCs. The source of these receptors is a woman aged 50 to 60 in good health and CMV-seronegative.

V and J are TRBV9 and TRBJ1-6; D might be TRBD1 (5 bases). Trimming cost V 0 bases and J 9 bases, with 10 bases left between them. CDR3 length: 14 residues. The germline V gene has CDR1 SGDLS and CDR2 YYNGEE. The CDR3 coding sequence is TGTGCCAGCAGCGTAGGTGGGGGGGGTTCACCCCTCCACTTT. Its translation: CASSVGGGGSPLHF.

The chain uses TRBV2 and TRBJ2-6; D remains ambiguous. The CDR3 has 16 residues. V lost 6 bases and J lost 0, with 12 bases in between. Looked up from germline, CDR1 is SNHLY and CDR2 is FYNNEI. The CDR3: CASRQAHLSGANVLTF. In DNA, the CDR3 is TGTGCCAGCAGGCAGGCACACCTCTCTGGGGCCAACGTCCTGACTTTC.

CDR3 sequence: CASSDTWGRKNTGELFF. The CDR3 region has the DNA TGTGCCAGCAGTGATACGTGGGGCAGGAAGAACACCGGGGAGCTGTTTTTT. J is TRBJ2-2 and V is TRBV6-1, with a possible D match to TRBD1 (5 bases). This CDR3 comprises 17 residues. V was clipped by 3 bases and J by 1 base, with 15 bases between them. Germline V gene lookup returns CDR1 MNHNS and CDR2 SASEGT.

This clone was seen once. This chain connects TRBV7-9 to TRBJ2-1; D might be TRBD2 (6 bases). The germline gives CDR1 SEHNR, CDR2 FQNEAQ (reference sequence). With 1 base removed from V and 7 bases from J, the gap between germline ends came to 11 bases. The CDR3 extends over 14 amino acids. CDR3 DNA sequence: TGTGCCAGCAGCTTAGGCGGGAATCGGAATGAGCAGTTCTTC. Translated: CASSLGGNRNEQFF.

The V call is TRBV7-9, the J call TRBJ1-4; 12 bases fit TRBD1. Trimming removed 2 bases from V and 7 bases from J; junction bases left unmatched: 5. Germline V lookup: CDR1 SEHNR, CDR2 FQNEAQ (reference sequence). The CDR3 covers 16 residues. This CDR3 reads CASSLRGQGAREKLFF. The CDR3 region has the DNA TGTGCCAGCAGCTTAAGGGGACAGGGGGCGCGTGAAAAACTGTTTTTT.

The V gene is TRBV25-1, the J gene TRBJ2-7, with TRBD1 as a possible D gene (5 bases). This CDR3 contains 13 residues. V was cut by 6 bases and J by 3 bases, with 12 bases left in between. Germline-derived CDR1 and CDR2 are MGHDK and SYGVNS. CDR3: CASSQGNLYEQYF. As DNA, the CDR3 is TGTGCCAGCAGCCAGGGAAACCTCTACGAGCAGTACTTC.

The J gene is TRBJ1-1, the V gene TRBV2; no clear D gene. Deletions cut 4 bases from V and 5 bases from J, with 8 bases between. The CDR3 is made up of 12 amino acids. Per the germline V gene, CDR1 is SNHLY and CDR2 is FYNNEI. The CDR3 protein is CASSVARTEAFF. The CDR3 nucleotides read TGTGCCAGCAGTGTCGCGAGAACTGAAGCTTTCTTT.

This clone was counted once. V usage is TRBV6-6 and J usage is TRBJ2-7, with TRBD2 matching 10 bases. V lost 0 bases, J lost 2 bases, and 4 bases stayed unmatched. The CDR3 runs to 16 residues. The germline V gene has CDR1 MNHNY and CDR2 SVGAGI (reference sequence). CDR3 loop: CASSYSLAGVAYEQYF. In DNA form, the CDR3 reads TGTGCCAGCAGTTACTCTCTAGCGGGAGTGGCCTACGAGCAGTACTTC.

This clone appeared many times. The gene calls are TRBV6-1 and TRBJ1-5; D is possibly TRBD1 (6 bases). V was cut by 6 bases and J by 1 base, with 10 bases left in between. The V gene's germline CDR1 is MNHNS and CDR2 SASEGT. The CDR3 sequence is 14 residues long. The CDR3 reads CASRLDRSNQPQHF. In DNA form, the CDR3 reads TGTGCCAGCAGACTAGACAGGAGCAATCAGCCCCAGCATTTT.

This rearrangement joins TRBV6-5 to TRBJ1-2, with 7 bases that match TRBD1. The ends lost 0 bases at V and 6 bases at J; junction bases unmatched: 4. CDR3 length: 14 residues. CDR1 and CDR2 from the germline V gene are MNHEY and SVGAGI. The DNA for the CDR3 is TGTGCCAGCAGTTACTCGTACAGGGGAGATGGCTACACCTTC. Its protein product is CASSYSYRGDGYTF.

The chain is built from TRBV7-3 and TRBJ2-2; 7 bases match TRBD2. The CDR3 is 15 amino acids. V was clipped by 2 bases and J by 4 bases; unmatched bases: 4. Per germline, CDR1 SGHTA and CDR2 FQGTGA. The CDR3, as DNA: TGTGCCAGCAGCTTAGGGGGGGTTGTCACCGGGGAGCTGTTTTTT. Protein sequence: CASSLGGVVTGELFF.

The chain recombines TRBV30 with TRBJ2-7; 7 positions agree with TRBD1. V shed 7 bases, J shed 3 bases, and the junction held 6 bases outside the gene matches. The length of the CDR3 is 12 residues. The germline gives CDR1 GTSNPN, CDR2 SVGIG (reference sequence). This CDR3 is CAYTTGIYEQYF. The CDR3 DNA reads as TGTGCCTACACGACAGGGATCTACGAGCAGTACTTC.

The chain joins TRBV4-1 to TRBJ2-7, with a possible D match to TRBD2 (5 bases). The ends were cut back, 0 bases at V and 6 bases at J, with 12 bases in the middle. CDR1 and CDR2 from the germline V gene are MGHRA and YSYEKL. The CDR3 is 14 amino acids. CDR3 in DNA: TGCGCCAGCAGCCAAGATGAATCGCGGGTCGAGCAGTACTTC. This gives the protein CASSQDESRVEQYF.

The chain links TRBV10-2 to TRBJ2-4; D is unclear. The V and J ends lost 5 bases and 1 base respectively, with 9 bases between them. Germline V gene data show CDR1 as WSHSY and CDR2 as SAAADI. The CDR3 consists of 14 residues. The CDR3: CASSPSPAKNIQYF. The CDR3 DNA reads TGCGCCAGCAGTCCAAGCCCGGCCAAAAACATTCAGTACTTC.

V gene TRBV10-1 combines with J gene TRBJ1-4, with 7 bases fitting TRBD1. In germline, CDR1 is WNHNN, CDR2 SYGVQD (reference sequence). The CDR3 is 13 residues long. The trim removed 2 bases at V and 8 bases at J, leaving 2 bases unmatched. The CDR3 spells CASSEAQGEKLFF. As DNA, the CDR3 is TGCGCCAGCAGTGAGGCACAGGGGGAAAAACTGTTTTTT.

The rearrangement links TRBV7-6 to TRBJ2-7; D might be TRBD2 (5 bases). Germline-derived CDR1 and CDR2 are SGHVS and FNYEAQ. V shed 5 bases and J shed 0 bases, with 5 bases lying between them. The CDR3 runs 12 residues. The CDR3 DNA sequence: TGTGCCAGCAGCGGGAGCTCCTACGAGCAGTACTTC. Encoded protein: CASSGSSYEQYF. The complete variable domain, with remaining parts taken from reference TRBV7-6 and TRBJ2-7, reads GAGVSQSPRYKVTKRGQDVALRCDPISGHVSLYWYRQALGQGPEFLTYFNYEAQQDKSGLPNDRFSAERPEGSISTLTIQRTEQRDSAMYRCASSGSSYEQYFGPGTRLTVT.

J is TRBJ1-5 and V is TRBV4-2; 7 nucleotides match TRBD1. CDR1 is LGHNA, CDR2 YNFKEQ, per germline. V lost 5 bases to trimming and J lost 6 bases; unmatched junction nucleotides: 7. CDR3 length: 14 residues. The CDR3 reads CASSATGDGQPQHF. In nucleotides, the CDR3 is TGTGCCAGCAGCGCAACAGGGGACGGTCAGCCCCAGCATTTT.

J is TRBJ2-7 and V is TRBV7-8; TRBD1 matches 10 bases. J lost 4 bases, V lost 5 bases, and 5 bases had no gene match. CDR3 length: 14 residues. CDR1 and CDR2 (germline): SGHVS, FQNEAQ. The CDR3 loop reads CASSPTGGGYEQYF. The DNA for the CDR3 is TGTGCCAGCAGCCCGACAGGGGGCGGGTACGAGCAGTACTTC.

This clone was counted between two and nine times. This chain uses TRBV5-1 with TRBJ2-1, with D possibly TRBD1 on 5 matching bases. Per the germline V gene, CDR1 is SGHRS and CDR2 is YFSETQ. The V end lost 4 bases, the J end lost 14 bases, and 22 bases lay between the germline ends. CDR3 length: 14 amino acids. The CDR3 protein is CASSPGQGLGWEFF. CDR3 DNA: TGCGCCAGCAGCCCCGGCCAGGGATTGGGATGGGAGTTCTTC.

This clone came up once. The chain joins TRBV5-1 to TRBJ2-1; 9 bases fit TRBD1. With 4 bases clipped from V and 4 bases from J, the junction kept 6 bases outside the gene matches. The germline CDR1 and CDR2 sequences are SGHRS and YFSETQ. CDR3 length equals 15 residues. CDR3 protein: CASSLDGTGYNEQFF. CDR3 sequence (DNA): TGCGCCAGCAGCCTCGACGGGACAGGGTACAATGAGCAGTTCTTC.

This chain links TRBV29-1 with TRBJ2-2, with 7 bases identical to TRBD1. After removal of 3 bases from V and 4 bases from J, the junction contained 5 bases not matched to a gene. The CDR3 totals 14 residues. CDR1 SQVTM and CDR2 ANQGSEA come from the germline V gene. The CDR3 region has the DNA TGCAGCGTTGACCTCGGACAGGTCACCGGGGAGCTGTTTTTT. Protein product: CSVDLGQVTGELFF.

The chain has TRBV6-5 and TRBJ2-1; 9 bases are a match to TRBD2. V was pared by 4 bases and J by 0 bases, with 4 bases of the junction left unmatched. The germline CDR1 and CDR2 sequences are MNHEY and SVGAGI. The CDR3 totals 16 residues. Here the CDR3 reads CASSSFSGSSYNEQFF. Written as DNA, the CDR3 is TGTGCCAGCAGTTCCTTTAGCGGGAGCTCCTACAATGAGCAGTTCTTC.

The chain recombines TRBV9 with TRBJ1-1, with D hard to call. V shed 3 bases and J shed 0 bases, with 9 bases lying between them. From germline, CDR1 is SGDLS and CDR2 YYNGEE. This CDR3 comprises 14 residues. CDR3 nucleotides: TGTGCCAGCAGCGCCACAGCCATGAACACTGAAGCTTTCTTT. It codes for CASSATAMNTEAFF.

This clone appeared a single time. The rearrangement uses TRBV9 and TRBJ1-2; a possible D gene is TRBD1 (6 bases). The V end was cut by 3 bases, the J end by 8 bases, with 17 bases between. CDR1 SGDLS and CDR2 YYNGEE come from the germline V gene. The CDR3 extends over 14 amino acids. The chain's CDR3 is CASSEAGASDGYTF. DNA of the CDR3: TGTGCCAGCAGCGAAGCGGGGGCGTCGGACGGCTACACCTTC.

The table lists this clone with a few counts. The chain recombines TRBV2 with TRBJ1-2, with no clear D. V was shortened by 6 bases and J by 2 bases, with 25 bases between the two germline ends. CDR1 is SNHLY, CDR2 FYNNEI, per germline. This CDR3 comprises 18 residues. The DNA for the CDR3 is TGTGCCAGCAGCTCCTCTGGGCCCCAGACACCACACAACTATGGCTACACCTTC. As protein: CASSSSGPQTPHNYGYTF.

This chain links TRBV18 with TRBJ2-1, with D hard to call. Germline V lookup: CDR1 KGHSH, CDR2 LQKENI. V was trimmed by 2 bases and J by 5 bases, leaving 10 bases between them. The CDR3 length is 14 residues. The CDR3 DNA reads TGTGCCAGCTCACCAGATCGACTCAACAATGAGCAGTTCTTC. Its translation is CASSPDRLNNEQFF. The variable domain in full, with the rest retrieved from reference TRBV18 and TRBJ2-1, is NAGVMQNPRHLVRRRGQEARLRCSPMKGHSHVYWYRQLPEEGLKFMVYLQKENIIDESGMPKERFSAEFPKEGPSILRIQQVVRGDSAAYFCASSPDRLNNEQFFGPGTRLTVL.

CDR3 region: CASSLTAPGLAGHNEQFF. As DNA, the CDR3 is TGTGCCAGCAGTTTAACCGCCCCAGGGCTAGCGGGCCACAATGAGCAGTTCTTC. The chain links TRBV27 to TRBJ2-1; 8 bases map to TRBD2. This CDR3 has 18 amino acids. V shed 2 bases and J 5 bases; nucleotides not matched to a gene: 14. Per the germline V gene, CDR1 is MNHEY and CDR2 is SMNVEV (reference sequence).

V is TRBV7-2 and J is TRBJ2-1; weak D call: TRBD2 (6 bases). The V end was cut by 1 base, the J end by 4 bases, with 11 bases between. Germline CDR1 reads SGHTA; CDR2 reads FQGNSA. The CDR3 sequence is 15 residues long. The CDR3 DNA reads TGTGCCAGCAGCTTAGAGGCTAGCGAATACAATGAGCAGTTCTTC. It codes for CASSLEASEYNEQFF.

The rearrangement links TRBV27 to TRBJ2-3; 7 bases are a match to TRBD1. J lost 2 bases, V lost 4 bases, and 6 bases had no gene match. This CDR3 comprises 15 residues. In germline, CDR1 is MNHEY, CDR2 SMNVEV (reference sequence). The CDR3 DNA follows: TGTGCCAGCAGTTCCCCGACAGGGCTCACAGATACGCAGTATTTT. It codes for CASSSPTGLTDTQYF.

V is TRBV6-1 and J is TRBJ2-1; 7 bases fit TRBD1. The CDR3 length is 14 residues. Germline V gene sequence: CDR1 MNHNS, CDR2 SASEGT. J lost 6 bases, V lost 6 bases, and 8 bases had no gene match. Written as DNA, the CDR3 is TGTGCCAGCAGCCCCGACAGGGCCCCCAATGAGCAGTTCTTC. This sequence encodes CASSPDRAPNEQFF.